These T cell receptor beta chains were read from a single sample in a study of blood T cell repertoires in COVID-19. Method: immunoSEQ multiplex PCR; TCRdb's copy keeps in-frame clones and lacks some. There are about 230,000 clones in the sample; around 90% occur only once, and about 2.5% lies in the top ten. What was sequenced was peripheral blood. The receptor source for this set is a man younger than 40 with COVID-19, enrolled during active disease. Each CDR3 is given with its conserved first and last residue. A D gene is named only where the DNA matches it firmly. Clone size appears in some rows only: once, few, many, or a class for an expanded clone.

TRBV13	TRBJ1-5	-	TRBD1	CASTPGRGAIPQPQHF	TGTGCCAGCACCCCCGGCAGGGGGGCAATACCTCAGCCCCAGCATTTT
TRBV5-6	TRBJ2-3	-	-	CASSLAGHTRGDTQYF	TGTGCCAGCAGCTTGGCGGGCCACACGAGGGGGGATACGCAGTATTTT
TRBV24-1	TRBJ2-3	-	-	CATSDFTASTDTQYF	TGTGCCACCAGTGATTTTACAGCCAGCACAGATACGCAGTATTTT
TRBV4-1	TRBJ2-7	-	TRBD1	CASSRGRGQAIYEQYF	TGCGCCAGCAGCCGGGGCCGGGGACAGGCCATCTACGAGCAGTACTTC
TRBV7-9	TRBJ2-7	-	TRBD1	CASSRTGVSYEQYF	TGTGCCAGCAGCCGGACAGGGGTCTCCTACGAGCAGTACTTC
TRBV6-5	TRBJ2-7	-	TRBD2	CASSLGGAGGSYEQYF	TGTGCCAGCAGTTTAGGGGGAGCGGGAGGATCCTACGAGCAGTACTTC
TRBV6-6	TRBJ1-1	once	-	CASSLAVFEAFF	TGTGCCAGCTCCCTAGCGGTCTTTGAAGCTTTCTTT
TRBV5-4	TRBJ1-4	few	-	CASRDGGEANEKLFF	TGTGCCAGCAGGGATGGGGGGGAAGCTAATGAAAAACTGTTTTTT
TRBV29-1	TRBJ1-3	-	-	CSVGTDSGNTIYF	TGCAGCGTTGGGACAGACTCTGGAAACACCATATATTTT
TRBV19	TRBJ1-6	-	TRBD1	CASSINRGRNSPLHF	TGTGCCAGTAGTATAAACAGGGGCAGGAATTCACCCCTCCACTTT
TRBV6-5	TRBJ2-2	-	-	CASSYLKTVAGELFF	TGTGCCAGCAGTTACTTAAAGACAGTCGCCGGGGAGCTGTTTTTT
TRBV28	TRBJ2-1	-	-	CASSVAVHSYNEQFF	TGTGCCAGCAGTGTAGCGGTCCACTCCTACAATGAGCAGTTCTTC
TRBV28	TRBJ1-4	-	-	CASSLTLTDTNEKLFF	TGTGCCAGCAGTCTGACCCTGACTGATACTAATGAAAAACTGTTTTTT
TRBV30	TRBJ2-1	-	-	CAWRDYDNEQFF	TGTGCCTGGAGGGACTATGACAATGAGCAGTTCTTC
TRBV6-1	TRBJ1-5	-	-	CASSERQSILMPQHF	TGTGCCAGCAGTGAACGACAGTCTATTTTGATGCCCCAGCATTTT
TRBV7-2	TRBJ1-5	-	-	CASSLSSNQPQHF	TGTGCCAGCAGTCTTAGTAGCAATCAGCCCCAGCATTTT
TRBV5-1	TRBJ1-3	once	-	CASSSDHQGIAGNTIYF	TGCGCCAGCAGCTCCGATCACCAGGGGATAGCGGGAAACACCATATATTTT
TRBV19	TRBJ1-1	-	-	CASSRRGANTEAFF	TGTGCCAGTAGTCGACGGGGGGCTAACACTGAAGCTTTCTTT
TRBV20-1	TRBJ2-3	-	-	CSASFPSVADTQYF	TGCAGTGCTAGTTTTCCTAGTGTGGCAGATACGCAGTATTTT
TRBV3-1/TRBV3-2	TRBJ1-1	-	-	CASSQERGAITEAFF	TGTGCCAGCAGCCAAGAGCGGGGGGCTATTACTGAAGCTTTCTTT
TRBV27	TRBJ1-1	-	-	CASRRSQANTEAFF	TGTGCCAGCAGACGCTCCCAGGCTAACACTGAAGCTTTCTTT
TRBV5-1	TRBJ2-2	-	-	CASRYRARDTGELFF	TGCGCCAGCCGATACAGGGCTCGGGACACCGGGGAGCTGTTTTTT
TRBV5-4	TRBJ1-5	-	-	CASSRGATGQPQHF	TGTGCCAGCAGCCGGGGGGCCACCGGGCAGCCCCAGCATTTT
TRBV30	TRBJ2-7	-	-	CAWEGLASSYEQYF	TGTGCCTGGGAGGGGCTGGCCAGCTCCTACGAGCAGTACTTC
TRBV28	TRBJ1-5	-	-	CASRDMGNQPQHF	TGTGCCAGCAGGGACATGGGCAATCAGCCCCAGCATTTT
TRBV15	TRBJ2-7	-	-	CATSGSSYEQYF	TGTGCCACCAGCGGTAGCTCCTACGAGCAGTACTTC
TRBV30	TRBJ1-1	-	-	CAWTDRMGTEAFF	TGTGCCTGGACCGACAGGATGGGAACTGAAGCTTTCTTT
TRBV6-6	TRBJ2-7	-	TRBD1	CASSFGDRGFNEQYF	TGTGCCAGCAGTTTTGGGGACAGGGGGTTTAACGAGCAGTACTTC
TRBV27	TRBJ2-7	-	TRBD1	CASSYGTGRYEQYF	TGTGCCAGCAGTTACGGGACAGGGAGGTACGAGCAGTACTTC
TRBV5-1	TRBJ2-3	-	TRBD1	CASSLQQGPPGDTQYF	TGCGCCAGCAGCTTACAACAGGGGCCTCCGGGAGATACGCAGTATTTT
TRBV14	TRBJ2-4	-	-	CASSQDAGLVYF	TGTGCCAGCAGCCAAGATGCGGGATTAGTGTACTTC
TRBV28	TRBJ2-1	-	-	CAGKKQGVLYGEQFF	TGTGCCGGTAAAAAACAGGGTGTCCTCTACGGTGAGCAGTTCTTC
TRBV15	TRBJ1-2	-	-	CATSRDREDYGYTF	TGTGCCACCAGCAGAGATCGAGAGGACTATGGCTACACCTTC
TRBV9	TRBJ1-2	-	-	CASSPAEGREGRVQGGYTF	TGTGCCAGCAGCCCCGCCGAGGGGAGGGAAGGTAGGGTCCAGGGTGGCTACACCTTC
TRBV5-1	TRBJ1-3	-	-	CASSFEGASGNTIYF	TGCGCCAGCAGCTTCGAAGGGGCCTCTGGAAACACCATATATTTT
TRBV24-1	TRBJ2-1	-	TRBD1	CATNQGAYNEQFF	TGTGCCACCAATCAGGGGGCCTACAATGAGCAGTTCTTC